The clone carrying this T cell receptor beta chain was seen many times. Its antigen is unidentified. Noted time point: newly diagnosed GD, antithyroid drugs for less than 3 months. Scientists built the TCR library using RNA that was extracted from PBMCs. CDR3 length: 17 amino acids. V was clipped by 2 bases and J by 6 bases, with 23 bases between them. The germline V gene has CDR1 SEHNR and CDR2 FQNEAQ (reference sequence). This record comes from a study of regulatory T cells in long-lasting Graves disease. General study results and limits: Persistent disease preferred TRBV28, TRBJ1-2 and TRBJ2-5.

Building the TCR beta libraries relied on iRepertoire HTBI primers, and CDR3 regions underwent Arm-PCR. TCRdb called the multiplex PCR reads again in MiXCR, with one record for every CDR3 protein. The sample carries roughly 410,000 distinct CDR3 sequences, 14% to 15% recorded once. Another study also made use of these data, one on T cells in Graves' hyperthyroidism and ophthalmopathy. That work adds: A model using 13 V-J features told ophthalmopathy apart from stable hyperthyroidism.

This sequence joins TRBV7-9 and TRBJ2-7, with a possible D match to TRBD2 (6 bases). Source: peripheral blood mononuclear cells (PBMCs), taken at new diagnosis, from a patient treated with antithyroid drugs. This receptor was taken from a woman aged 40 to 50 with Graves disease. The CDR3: CASSLPSYFSGEGEQYF. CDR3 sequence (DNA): TGTGCCAGCAGCTTACCGTCTTATTTTAGCGGAGAGGGCGAGCAGTACTTC. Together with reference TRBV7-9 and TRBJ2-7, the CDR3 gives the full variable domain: DTGVSQNPRHKITKRGQNVTFRCDPISEHNRLYWYRQTLGQGPEFLTYFQNEAQLEKSRLLSDRFSAERPKGSFSTLEIQRTEQGDSAMYLCASSLPSYFSGEGEQYFGPGTRLTVT.